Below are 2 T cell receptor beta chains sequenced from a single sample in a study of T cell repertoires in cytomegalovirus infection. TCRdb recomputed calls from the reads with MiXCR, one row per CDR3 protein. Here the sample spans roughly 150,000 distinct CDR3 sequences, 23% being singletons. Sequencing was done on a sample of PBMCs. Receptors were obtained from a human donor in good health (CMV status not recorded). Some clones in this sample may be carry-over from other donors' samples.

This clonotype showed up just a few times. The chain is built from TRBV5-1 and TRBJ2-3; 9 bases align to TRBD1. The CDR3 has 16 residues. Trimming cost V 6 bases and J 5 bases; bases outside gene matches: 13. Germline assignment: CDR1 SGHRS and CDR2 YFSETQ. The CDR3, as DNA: TGCGCCAGCAAGGAGGCCGGACAGGGGAGCTTAGATACGCAGTATTTT. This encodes CASKEAGQGSLDTQYF.

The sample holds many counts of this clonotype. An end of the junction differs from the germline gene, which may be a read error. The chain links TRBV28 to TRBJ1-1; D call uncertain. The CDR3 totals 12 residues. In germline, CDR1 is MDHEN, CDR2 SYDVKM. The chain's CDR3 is CASSLRNTEAFF. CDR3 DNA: TGCGCCAGCAGCTTGCGGAACACTGAAGCTTTCTTT.